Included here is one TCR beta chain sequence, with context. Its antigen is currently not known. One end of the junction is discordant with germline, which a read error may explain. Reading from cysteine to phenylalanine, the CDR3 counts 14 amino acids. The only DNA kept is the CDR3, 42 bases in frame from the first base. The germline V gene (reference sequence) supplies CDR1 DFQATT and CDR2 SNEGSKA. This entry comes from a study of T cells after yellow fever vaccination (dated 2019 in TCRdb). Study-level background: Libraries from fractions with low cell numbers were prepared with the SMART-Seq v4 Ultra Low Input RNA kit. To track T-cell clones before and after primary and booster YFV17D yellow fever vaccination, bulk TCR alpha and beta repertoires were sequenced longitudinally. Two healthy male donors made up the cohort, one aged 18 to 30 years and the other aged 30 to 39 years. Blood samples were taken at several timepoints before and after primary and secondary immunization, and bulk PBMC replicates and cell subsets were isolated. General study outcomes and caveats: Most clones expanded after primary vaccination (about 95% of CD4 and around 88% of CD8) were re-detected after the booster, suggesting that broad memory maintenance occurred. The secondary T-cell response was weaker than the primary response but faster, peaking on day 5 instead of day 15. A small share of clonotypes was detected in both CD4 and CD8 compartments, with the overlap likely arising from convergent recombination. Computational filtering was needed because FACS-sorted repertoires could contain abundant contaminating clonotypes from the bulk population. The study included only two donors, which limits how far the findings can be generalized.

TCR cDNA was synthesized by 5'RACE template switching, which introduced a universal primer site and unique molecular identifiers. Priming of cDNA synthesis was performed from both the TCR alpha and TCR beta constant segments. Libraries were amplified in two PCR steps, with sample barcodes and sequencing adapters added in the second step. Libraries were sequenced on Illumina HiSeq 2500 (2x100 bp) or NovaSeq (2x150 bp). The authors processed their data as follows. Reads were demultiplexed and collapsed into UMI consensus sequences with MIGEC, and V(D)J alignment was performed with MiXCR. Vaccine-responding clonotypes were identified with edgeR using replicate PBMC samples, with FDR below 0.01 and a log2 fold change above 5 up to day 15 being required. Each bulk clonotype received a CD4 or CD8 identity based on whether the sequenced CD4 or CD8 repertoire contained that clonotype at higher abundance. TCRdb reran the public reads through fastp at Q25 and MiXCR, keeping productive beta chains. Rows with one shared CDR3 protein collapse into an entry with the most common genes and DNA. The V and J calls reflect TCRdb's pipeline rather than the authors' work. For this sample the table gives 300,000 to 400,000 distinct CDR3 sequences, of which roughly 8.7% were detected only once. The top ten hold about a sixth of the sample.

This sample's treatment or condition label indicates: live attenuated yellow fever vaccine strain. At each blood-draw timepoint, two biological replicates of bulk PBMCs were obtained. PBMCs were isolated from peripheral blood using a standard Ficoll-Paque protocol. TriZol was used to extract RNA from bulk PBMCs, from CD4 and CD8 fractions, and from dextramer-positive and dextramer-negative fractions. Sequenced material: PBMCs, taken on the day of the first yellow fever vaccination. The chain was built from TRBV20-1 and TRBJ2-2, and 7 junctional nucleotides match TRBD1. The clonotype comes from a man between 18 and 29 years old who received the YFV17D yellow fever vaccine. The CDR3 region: CSATEGAKTGELFF. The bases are TGCAGCGCCACCGAGGGGGCGAAAACCGGGGAGCTGTTTTTT.